This passage covers 20 T cell receptor beta chains from one sample sequenced in a study of OX40 agonist ivuxolimab in advanced cancers. Receptor amplification or capture employed the immunoSEQ multiplex PCR assay. Held by TCRdb, this immuneACCESS table contains in-frame sequences only and omits some clones. Under half of the omission traces to an unresolved V gene where checked; the cause of the rest is unknown. This sample is represented by more than 85,000 clones; around 90% of them were singletons. The top ten clones comprise around 0.32% of the sample. Sample: CD4+ or CD8+ T cells sorted from blood, taken in a trial of the OX40 agonist ivuxolimab. Receptors were obtained from an adult with an advanced solid tumor such as melanoma, head and neck, liver or kidney cancer.

V gene TRBV6-1 combines with J gene TRBJ2-7; 7 positions agree with TRBD1. This CDR3 is 14 amino acids long. CDR1 and CDR2 (germline): MNHNS, SASEGT. V lost 6 bases, J lost 3 bases, and 8 bases stayed unmatched. CDR3 sequence: CASRPGQLYYEQYF. The CDR3 nucleotides read TGTGCCAGCAGGCCGGGACAGCTGTACTACGAGCAGTACTTC.

This chain connects TRBV28 to TRBJ2-3; D not resolved. The CDR3 length is 15 residues. Trimming shortened V by 6 bases and J by 4 bases, and 17 bases separated the two germline ends. CDR1 and CDR2 from the germline V gene are MDHEN and SYDVKM. DNA of the CDR3: TGTGCCAGCAGGGAAAGCATGGCACGGTCAGATACGCAGTATTTT. It is translated as CASRESMARSDTQYF.

The chain carries TRBV28 and TRBJ2-7; D call uncertain. The CDR3 runs 12 residues. The germline CDR1 and CDR2 sequences are MDHEN and SYDVKM. V dropped 3 bases and J dropped 2 bases, with 5 bases sitting between them. The CDR3 region is CASSFMPYEQYF. CDR3 sequence (DNA): TGTGCCAGCAGTTTTATGCCCTACGAGCAGTACTTC.

This sequence joins TRBV5-6 and TRBJ2-7; tentative D call: TRBD2 (5 bases). CDR1 and CDR2 from the germline V gene are SGHDT and YYEEEE. Trimming cost V 0 bases and J 4 bases, with 14 bases left between them. This CDR3 region has 15 residues. The CDR3 DNA is TGTGCCAGCAGCTTGGGAGGGCATCGTTCGTACGAGCAGTACTTC. It specifies CASSLGGHRSYEQYF.

The rearrangement uses TRBV14 and TRBJ2-7; 10 nucleotides match TRBD1. This CDR3 region has 14 residues. V was pared by 3 bases and J by 5 bases, with 4 bases of the junction left unmatched. Germline CDR1 reads SGHDN; CDR2 reads FVKESK. The CDR3 region has the DNA TGTGCCAGCAGCCAGGGACAGGGGCACGACGAGCAGTACTTC. Its protein is CASSQGQGHDEQYF.

The chain is built from TRBV30 and TRBJ2-7; D may be TRBD1 (5 bases). V lost 5 bases and J lost 2, with 10 bases in between. The CDR3 runs 12 residues. Germline CDR1 is GTSNPN and CDR2 is SVGIG (reference sequence). CDR3: CAWGTGAYEQYF. CDR3 sequence (DNA): TGTGCCTGGGGTACAGGCGCCTACGAGCAGTACTTC.

The DNA for the CDR3 is TGCGCCAGCAGCTTGGCGGGGACTAGCGGGTCGAACACCGGGGAGCTGTTTTTT. It is translated as CASSLAGTSGSNTGELFF. This chain links TRBV5-1 with TRBJ2-2; TRBD2 aligns across 12 bases. CDR3 length: 18 amino acids. The ends lost 0 bases at V and 0 bases at J; junction bases unmatched: 3. In germline, CDR1 is SGHRS, CDR2 YFSETQ.

The V call is TRBV11-1, the J call TRBJ2-7, with D unclear. Germline V gene sequence: CDR1 SGHAT, CDR2 FQDESV (reference sequence). The CDR3 is 12 amino acids. V lost 5 bases, J lost 3 bases, and 8 bases lay in between. CDR3 in DNA: TGTGCCAGCAGCCTCATCAGCTACGAGCAGTACTTC. Translating it yields CASSLISYEQYF. Complete variable domain (other parts from reference TRBV11-1 and TRBJ2-7): EAEVAQSPRYKITEKSQAVAFWCDPISGHATLYWYRQILGQGPELLVQFQDESVVDDSQLPKDRFSAERLKGVDSTLKIQPAELGDSAMYLCASSLISYEQYFGPGTRLTVT.

This clone was observed a few times. At one boundary the junction diverges from the germline segment, which might be a read error. The chain uses TRBV5-3 and TRBJ1-2; D is uncertain. TRBV5-3 is known as an ORF, though its function is uncertain. This CDR3 is 11 amino acids long. CDR3 protein: CARSLDYDYTF. CDR3 sequence (DNA): TGTGCCAGAAGCTTGGACTATGACTACACCTTC.

V gene TRBV28 combines with J gene TRBJ2-7, with 8 bases that match TRBD2. From germline, CDR1 is MDHEN and CDR2 SYDVKM. The CDR3 is 14 amino acids. Trimming cost V 2 bases and J 3 bases; bases outside gene matches: 3. The CDR3 is CASSLQRENYEQYF. CDR3 DNA sequence: TGTGCCAGCAGTTTACAGCGGGAGAACTACGAGCAGTACTTC.

The rearrangement links TRBV14 to TRBJ2-3, with D perhaps given as TRBD1 or TRBD2 (6 bases each). The V end was cut by 4 bases, the J end by 6 bases, with 23 bases between. The CDR3 consists of 17 residues. The germline V gene has CDR1 SGHDN and CDR2 FVKESK. CDR3 region: CASSRESTGKRGDTQYF. In DNA form, the CDR3 reads TGTGCCAGCAGCCGAGAGTCTACAGGGAAACGGGGGGATACGCAGTATTTT. The whole variable domain, remainder taken from reference TRBV14 and TRBJ2-3, is EAGVTQFPSHSVIEKGQTVTLRCDPISGHDNLYWYRRVMGKEIKFLLHFVKESKQDESGMPNNRFLAERTGGTYSTLKVQPAELEDSGVYFCASSRESTGKRGDTQYFGPGTRLTVL.

The V call is TRBV19, the J call TRBJ1-4; D ambiguous. V was trimmed by 5 bases and J by 2 bases, leaving 12 bases between them. CDR1 is LNHDA, CDR2 SQIVND, per germline (reference sequence). The CDR3 sequence is 15 residues long. DNA of the CDR3: TGTGCCAGTAGTCGACCGGGGAGGACTAATGAAAAACTGTTTTTT. Its translation is CASSRPGRTNEKLFF.

This chain links TRBV5-4 with TRBJ1-4, with a tentative D call TRBD1 (6 bases). This CDR3 spans 16 amino acids. The V end was cut by 5 bases, the J end by 0 bases, with 14 bases between. CDR1 is SGHNT and CDR2 is YYREEE in the germline V gene (reference sequence). The CDR3 DNA follows: TGTGCCAGCAGTTTAAAGGCAGGGGCAACTAATGAAAAACTGTTTTTT. Translation gives CASSLKAGATNEKLFF.

The genes are TRBV5-1 and TRBJ2-7, with 12 bases identical to TRBD1. CDR3 length equals 16 residues. The V gene end was trimmed by 0 bases and the J gene end by 6 bases; junction bases not matched to a gene: 7. The V gene's germline CDR1 is SGHRS and CDR2 YFSETQ. The CDR3 sequence: CASSLGAGTGGGEQYF. In DNA form, the CDR3 reads TGCGCCAGCAGCTTGGGGGCCGGGACAGGGGGCGGCGAGCAGTACTTC.

The genes are TRBV4-3 and TRBJ1-1; weak D call: TRBD1 (6 bases). Germline-derived CDR1 and CDR2 are LGHNA and YSLEER. This CDR3 contains 15 residues. V lost 7 bases, J lost 0 bases, and 15 bases lay in between. This CDR3 reads CASTLQTGMNTEAFF. The CDR3 DNA reads TGCGCCAGCACCTTACAGACAGGAATGAACACTGAAGCTTTCTTT.

This clone was detected only a few times. This CDR3 is also generated by other DNA sequences in the sample. The rearrangement links TRBV27 to TRBJ2-1; 7 bases fit TRBD1. Looked up from germline, CDR1 is MNHEY and CDR2 is SMNVEV (reference sequence). Trimming at V came to 8 bases and at J to 7 bases, leaving 8 bases not matched to a gene. This CDR3 region has 13 residues. CDR3 nucleotide sequence: TGTGCCAGCCGCCTTACAGGGGATAATGAGCAGTTCTTC. The encoded protein is CASRLTGDNEQFF.

The chain carries TRBV6-6 and TRBJ1-6; D is ambiguous. The CDR3 runs 15 residues. The V gene lost 8 bases and the J gene lost 0 bases, with 11 bases spanning the gap. CDR1 and CDR2 (germline): MNHNY, SVGAGI (reference sequence). The CDR3 here is CASGPASSYNSPLHF. CDR3 coding DNA: TGTGCCAGCGGCCCGGCGAGCTCCTATAATTCACCCCTCCACTTT.

The CDR3 protein is CASSQEPGTGRSSYEQYF. The CDR3 DNA reads TGCGCCAGCAGCCAAGAGCCGGGAACCGGACGGAGCTCCTACGAGCAGTACTTC. The J gene is TRBJ2-7, the V gene TRBV4-3; D perhaps matches TRBD2 (5 bases). The V end lost 0 bases, the J end lost 0 bases, and 18 bases lay between the germline ends. The CDR3 covers 18 residues. Germline V lookup: CDR1 LGHNA, CDR2 YSLEER.

J is TRBJ1-1 and V is TRBV5-6, with a weak D call TRBD1 (5 bases). This CDR3 has 15 amino acids. Germline lookup yields CDR1 SGHDT and CDR2 YYEEEE. Trimming removed 4 bases from V and 4 bases from J, with 17 bases in between. DNA for the CDR3: TGTGCCAGCAGCCCCCGACAGTCTGGGATCACTGAAGCTTTCTTT. Translated, it gives CASSPRQSGITEAFF.

The chain links TRBV25-1 to TRBJ2-3; 7 nucleotides match TRBD2. Germline V gene data show CDR1 as MGHDK and CDR2 as SYGVNS. The CDR3 is made up of 14 amino acids. J gave up 3 bases and V 4 bases, and 4 bases lay outside the gene matches. CDR3 sequence reads: CASSVSGTTDTQYF. The CDR3 coding sequence is TGTGCCAGCAGTGTCAGCGGGACTACAGATACGCAGTATTTT.